This entry lists 19 T cell receptor beta chains sequenced from one sample in a study of control samples from healthy donors and cancer patients. Sequencing was performed with immunoSEQ multiplex PCR; in TCRdb, only in-frame clones are kept and a portion is missing. This sample carries some 120,000 clones, approximately 92% of them seen once, and the ten largest clones take more than 2%. Sequencing was performed on blood. The receptors shown here come from a man aged 18 to 29 in good health.

The chain recombines TRBV14 with TRBJ2-3; weak D call: TRBD2 (6 bases). This CDR3 spans 15 amino acids. Germline V gene lookup returns CDR1 SGHDN and CDR2 FVKESK. Trimming stripped 4 bases from V and 0 bases from J, with 11 bases between. CDR3 residues: CASSRRLGSTDTQYF. The CDR3 DNA reads TGTGCCAGCAGCCGTCGACTAGGTAGCACAGATACGCAGTATTTT.

This chain joins TRBV6-5 and TRBJ2-5; D gene ambiguous. Germline V lookup: CDR1 MNHEY, CDR2 SVGAGI. There are 10 residues in the CDR3. V was cut by 10 bases and J by 3 bases, with 6 bases left in between. The CDR3 DNA reads TGTGCCACCCAGGAAGAGACCCAGTACTTC. Protein: CATQEETQYF.

The V gene is TRBV6-2 or TRBV6-3, the J gene TRBJ1-2; the D is unclear. Deletions cut 3 bases from V and 0 bases from J, with 17 bases between. This CDR3 spans 17 amino acids. Looked up from germline, CDR1 is MNHEY and CDR2 is SVGEGT. This chain's CDR3 is CASSYSDWPGANYGYTF. As DNA, the CDR3 is TGTGCCAGCAGTTATTCCGACTGGCCCGGAGCTAACTATGGCTACACCTTC.

The genes are TRBV5-1 and TRBJ1-2; D unclear. The ends were cut back, 0 bases at V and 0 bases at J, with 12 bases in the middle. CDR3 length: 16 amino acids. Germline V gene lookup returns CDR1 SGHRS and CDR2 YFSETQ. This chain's CDR3 is CASSLDLREANYGYTF. CDR3 in DNA: TGCGCCAGCAGCTTGGACCTACGGGAAGCTAACTATGGCTACACCTTC.

The chain couples TRBV7-9 to TRBJ2-5, with 9 bases lining up with TRBD1. The CDR3 loop spans 14 amino acids. Trimming cost V 5 bases and J 5 bases; bases outside gene matches: 6. Germline V lookup: CDR1 SEHNR, CDR2 FQNEAQ (reference sequence). CDR3 nucleotides: TGTGCCAGCAGCCCTAACAGGGGGCCGGAGACCCAGTACTTC. Translating gives CASSPNRGPETQYF.

The chain couples TRBV10-1 to TRBJ2-4; 7 positions agree with TRBD1. Germline trimming cut 5 bases from V and 0 bases from J; bases unmatched to any gene: 7. This CDR3 is 16 amino acids long. CDR1 is WNHNN, CDR2 SYGVQD, per germline (reference sequence). The CDR3 region has the DNA TGCGCCAGCAGTCCAGAGGGGGCCGTAGCCAAAAACATTCAGTACTTC. Protein sequence: CASSPEGAVAKNIQYF.

The V gene is TRBV27, the J gene TRBJ2-5, with 12 bases that match TRBD2. Trimming cost V 7 bases and J 5 bases; bases outside gene matches: 14. The CDR3 has 17 residues. Germline V lookup: CDR1 MNHEY, CDR2 SMNVEV (reference sequence). The CDR3 protein is CASKTTGTSGGRETQYF. The CDR3 nucleotides are TGTGCCAGCAAAACCACCGGAACTAGCGGGGGGAGGGAGACCCAGTACTTC.

The rearrangement joins TRBV12-3 or TRBV12-4 to TRBJ2-3; TRBD1 matches at 8 bases. V was clipped by 7 bases and J by 5 bases; unmatched bases: 5. The CDR3 extends over 13 amino acids. The CDR3 DNA sequence: TGTGCCAGCACCCCGACAGGGGTAGATACGCAGTATTTT. Amino acid sequence: CASTPTGVDTQYF.

The chain employs TRBV28 and TRBJ1-5; weak D call: TRBD1 (5 bases). Trimming took off 1 base at V and 4 bases at J, with 11 bases between the two ends. CDR3 length equals 15 residues. CDR1 and CDR2 from the germline V gene are MDHEN and SYDVKM. The CDR3 protein is CASSLSAGVNQPQHF. In DNA form, the CDR3 reads TGTGCCAGCAGTTTATCTGCGGGGGTTAATCAGCCCCAGCATTTT.

The V gene is TRBV5-1, the J gene TRBJ1-6; 8 bases are a match to TRBD1. The CDR3 runs to 15 residues. Germline V lookup: CDR1 SGHRS, CDR2 YFSETQ. V lost 0 bases, J lost 8 bases, and 4 bases stayed unmatched. CDR3 residues: CASSLEGQDYSPLHF. DNA for the CDR3: TGCGCCAGCAGCTTGGAGGGACAGGACTATTCACCCCTCCACTTT.

The chain uses TRBV10-3 and TRBJ1-5; TRBD1 is a possible D gene (6 bases). The CDR3 is 16 amino acids. V was shortened by 3 bases and J by 3 bases, with 15 bases between the two germline ends. Germline-derived CDR1 and CDR2 are ENHRY and SYGVKD. CDR3 amino acids: CAISDTGQANNQPQHF. The CDR3 DNA reads TGTGCCATCAGTGACACGGGACAAGCCAACAATCAGCCCCAGCATTTT.

The gene calls are TRBV6-5 and TRBJ2-3, with D possibly being TRBD1 (6 bases). Germline V gives CDR1 MNHEY, CDR2 SVGAGI. The V end lost 7 bases, the J end lost 2 bases, and 13 bases lay between the germline ends. The CDR3 spans 14 residues. CDR3 sequence (DNA): TGTGCCAGCAAACAGGGACAAAACACAGATACGCAGTATTTT. Its protein is CASKQGQNTDTQYF.

The rearrangement joins TRBV4-3 to TRBJ1-5, with D maybe TRBD1 (6 bases). Looked up from germline, CDR1 is LGHNA and CDR2 is YSLEER. The CDR3 sequence is 15 residues long. V was cut by 0 bases and J by 6 bases, with 12 bases left in between. This CDR3 is CASSQDLGTRQPQHF. The DNA of the CDR3 is TGCGCCAGCAGCCAAGATCTGGGGACACGTCAGCCCCAGCATTTT.

The chain recombines TRBV6-2 or TRBV6-3 with TRBJ2-2; 8 bases map to TRBD2. This CDR3 has 17 residues. Germline CDR1 MNHEY, CDR2 SVGEGT. Trimming removed 6 bases from V and 6 bases from J; junction bases left unmatched: 15. The CDR3 coding sequence is TGTGCCAGCAGCCGGCTGGTGAGCGGGAGTCACTCCGGGGAGCTGTTTTTT. Encoded protein: CASSRLVSGSHSGELFF.

A few counts support this clone. This chain connects TRBV27 to TRBJ1-3; no firm D call. The CDR3 covers 12 residues. Germline CDR1 reads MNHEY; CDR2 reads SMNVEV (reference sequence). V was cut by 10 bases and J by 4 bases, with 11 bases left in between. The CDR3 sequence: CAKAGSGNTIYF. The CDR3 bases are TGTGCCAAGGCGGGGTCCGGAAACACCATATATTTT.

This sequence joins TRBV30 and TRBJ2-1; D unclear. The CDR3 contains 12 residues. Germline V gene lookup returns CDR1 GTSNPN and CDR2 SVGIG (reference sequence). V lost 1 base to trimming and J lost 6 bases, with 7 bases between them. CDR3 in DNA: TGTGCCTGGAGTGGGACCGTCAATGAGCAGTTCTTC. Translating it yields CAWSGTVNEQFF.

The chain is built from TRBV27 and TRBJ2-1; the match to TRBD2 covers 14 bases. The CDR3 totals 16 residues. V was clipped by 6 bases and J by 6 bases; unmatched bases: 7. From germline, CDR1 is MNHEY and CDR2 SMNVEV (reference sequence). Here the CDR3 DNA reads TGTGCCAGCAGATATTCCGGGACTAGCGGGAGCAATGAGCAGTTCTTC. Amino acid sequence: CASRYSGTSGSNEQFF.

V gene TRBV13 combines with J gene TRBJ2-7; a possible D gene is TRBD1 (6 bases). Germline V gives CDR1 PRHDT, CDR2 FYEKMQ (reference sequence). CDR3 length: 16 amino acids. The V end lost 4 bases, the J end lost 7 bases, and 23 bases lay between the germline ends. The CDR3 region is CASSSRARTARREQYF. CDR3 nucleotide sequence: TGTGCCAGCAGCTCCCGGGCCCGGACAGCGAGAAGAGAGCAGTACTTC. The complete variable domain, with remaining parts taken from reference TRBV13 and TRBJ2-7, reads AAGVIQSPRHLIKEKRETATLKCYPIPRHDTVYWYQQGPGQDPQFLISFYEKMQSDKGSIPDRFSAQQFSDYHSELNMSSLELGDSALYFCASSSRARTARREQYFGPGTRLTVT.

The rearrangement links TRBV30 to TRBJ2-2; 7 nucleotides agree with TRBD2. CDR1 GTSNPN and CDR2 SVGIG come from the germline V gene (reference sequence). The CDR3 contains 14 residues. J was trimmed by 5 bases and V by 4 bases; bases with no gene match: 7. The CDR3 sequence is CAWIAGVGTGELFF. The DNA of the CDR3 is TGTGCCTGGATTGCGGGAGTGGGGACCGGGGAGCTGTTTTTT.